This T cell receptor beta chain was found in a study of T cell repertoires in cytomegalovirus infection. On the study more broadly: Indicated by public TCR beta signatures were CMV infection and matching HLA type. Study observations and caveats: Clonotypes of TCR beta that were HLA-C-restricted and CMV-specific dominated the ex vivo response. Summed public TCR beta family frequency identified CMV carriers bearing the relevant HLA.

The V end lost 5 bases, the J end lost 5 bases, and 9 bases lay between the germline ends. This CDR3 has 12 amino acids. Looked up from germline, CDR1 is LGHNT and CDR2 is FRNRAP. The sample holds a few counts of this clonotype. Its antigen is as yet unknown. Each CDR3 protein is one row after TCRdb ran MiXCR on the reads. In the table there are fewer than 1,000,000 distinct CDR3 sequences, roughly a third of which are singletons. This material consisted of cultured CD8+ T cells from PBMCs, taken from culture after CMV antigen stimulation. This sequence originates from a human donor in good health (CMV status not recorded). Some clones in this sample may be carry-over from other donors' samples. The rearrangement joins TRBV12-5 to TRBJ1-2; the D is unclear. CDR3 sequence: CASGPRDYGYTF. CDR3 sequence (DNA): TGTGCTAGTGGTCCCCGGGATTATGGCTACACCTTC.